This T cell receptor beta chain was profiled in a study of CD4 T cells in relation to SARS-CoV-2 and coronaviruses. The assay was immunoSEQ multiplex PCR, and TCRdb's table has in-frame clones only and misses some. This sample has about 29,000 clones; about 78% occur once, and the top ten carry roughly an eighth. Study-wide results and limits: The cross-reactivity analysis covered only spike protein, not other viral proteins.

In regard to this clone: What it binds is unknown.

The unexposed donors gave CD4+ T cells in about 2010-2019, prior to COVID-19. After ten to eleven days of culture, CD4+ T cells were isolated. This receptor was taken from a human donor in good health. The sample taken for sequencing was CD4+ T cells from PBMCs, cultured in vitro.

The CDR3 reads CAARRELNYGYTF. Here the CDR3 DNA reads TGTGCCGCCCGCCGGGAACTTAACTATGGCTACACCTTC. This chain joins TRBV6-5 and TRBJ1-2; D uncertain. Trimming shortened V by 11 bases and J by 1 base, and 14 bases separated the two germline ends. The CDR3 consists of 13 residues. CDR1 and CDR2 (germline): MNHEY, SVGAGI.